The subject of this entry is one T cell receptor beta chain. The entry originates in a study of OX40 agonist ivuxolimab in advanced cancers. The CDR3 has 13 amino acids. Germline CDR1 MNHNS, CDR2 SASEGT. J was trimmed by 4 bases and V by 4 bases; bases with no gene match: 0. The protocol was immunoSEQ multiplex PCR, while the TCRdb copy is restricted to in-frame clones and leaves out a portion. The sample gives about 27,000 clones, 80% to 85% of which show up once; roughly 32% is in the top ten. This chain connects TRBV6-1 to TRBJ2-7; 11 nucleotides line up with TRBD2. The input for sequencing was CD4+ or CD8+ T cells sorted from blood, taken in a trial of the OX40 agonist ivuxolimab. The source is an adult with an advanced solid tumor such as melanoma, head and neck, liver or kidney cancer. CDR3 sequence: CASSGLAGYEQYF. CDR3 sequence (DNA): TGTGCCAGCAGTGGACTAGCGGGGTACGAGCAGTACTTC.